The entry that follows covers one T cell receptor beta chain sequence. Its antigen is still unknown. CDR3 length: 14 amino acids. Trimming pared 1 base from V and 5 bases from J, leaving 11 bases between. CDR1 LGHNA and CDR2 YSLEER come from the germline V gene. Researchers ran the PCR with 60 Vbeta and 13 Jbeta primers. Generated by immunoSEQ multiplex PCR, the TCRdb table keeps only in-frame clones and is missing some. The table includes just under 95,000 clones, under 80% detected once. This entry comes from a study of cytomegalovirus exposure and HLA in healthy donors. Findings and caveats of the study: In an earlier analysis, about 87% or about 30%: the productive usage of most TCR beta V segments.

The sample was PBMCs. The chain carries TRBV4-3 and TRBJ1-2; D remains unclear. The origin of this receptor is a man aged 45-65 years in good health and CMV-seropositive. This CDR3 is CASSQGSSGYGYTF. Here the CDR3 DNA reads TGCGCCAGCAGCCAAGGGTCCAGCGGGTATGGCTACACCTTC.